This TCR beta chain was captured in a study of spatial heterogeneity in lung cancer (dated by TCRdb to about 2019). Study-wide context: Beta-chain transcripts were consistently detected in greater numbers than alpha-chain transcripts, which likely reflects a higher abundance of beta-chain transcripts. TCR transcript counts in tumor regions correlated strongly with a T cell transcriptional module score from matched bulk RNA-seq. In the raw uncorrected reads, each unique combination of TCR and UMI appeared on average more than ten times. In non-small cell lung cancer, the study made a quantitative comparison of TCR alpha and beta repertoires among multiple tumor regions, matched nontumor lung and blood. The study linked features of the TCR repertoire to counts of nonsynonymous mutations, which were determined by whole-exome sequencing of tumor tissue. At surgery, both alpha and beta chains were TCR-sequenced in more than 200 tumor regions, approximately 64 matched nontumor lung samples and a few dozen PBMC samples.

Library preparation used 5' RACE. Sequencing was carried out with a NextSeq 500. The TCR library protocol attached a unique molecular identifier to each TCR cDNA molecule to allow correction of PCR and sequencing errors. The authors' analysis ran thus. Decombinator tools were used for TCR identification, UMI-based error correction and CDR3 extraction. TCRs above a frequency of 2 per 1,000, corresponding to the top 1% of the tumor frequency distribution, were defined as expanded. Expanded tumor TCRs were classed as regional if statistically deemed absent (corrected P<0.05) from at least one tumor region, otherwise ubiquitous. Renyi diversity was calculated using the R vegan package after each repertoire was subsampled 100 times to 5,000 TCRs. CDR3 similarity networks were constructed using string-kernel similarity of amino acid triplets, with links drawn between CDR3s whose pairwise similarity was above 0.82. The public reads were reprocessed in TCRdb via fastp at Q25 and MiXCR, keeping in-frame beta chains. Rows with a matching CDR3 protein are joined into one entry that keeps the most common DNA and genes. TCRdb assigned the V and J calls; the authors' analysis was not used. This sample comprises about 3,900 distinct CDR3 sequences, about 4% of them detected only once. In total, the top ten clones hold approximately 50% of the sample.

General conclusions and limits of the study: The tumor nonsynonymous mutation count correlated with the number of expanded intratumoral alpha and beta TCRs. Counts of ubiquitous and regional expanded TCRs were found to correlate with counts of ubiquitous and regional nonsynonymous mutations, respectively. Confirming at a functional level the hypothesis that regional TCRs recognize regional mutations was considered to require additional single-cell paired TCR alpha and beta sequencing. TCR-seq was estimated to cover only approximately 6.6% of tumor T cells for alpha chains and approximately 13% for beta chains.

By its share of the sample, this clonotype is medium-sized (0.01 to 0.1%). Its specific antigen is unknown. No much larger clone exists at a distance of one base, and base qualities are not known. The intended sense of this specimen's time point label: sample taken at primary tumor resection. Donors were 72 patients with early-stage, untreated non-small cell lung cancer from the lung TRACERx cohort. For TCR sequencing, whole RNA was extracted from tumor and nontumor lung tissue, or from cryopreserved PBMC samples, and no cell sorting was done. Only patients with enough RNA available from two or more tumor regions were chosen for TCR sequencing. Before being selected, tumor and adjacent nontumor lung specimens were reviewed by a lung pathologist. Trimming takes 8 bases off V and 0 bases off J; junction bases not matched to a gene: 11. The germline V gene provides CDR1 SGHAT and CDR2 FQNNGV. Including the terminal cysteine and phenylalanine, the CDR3 comprises 17 residues. Only the CDR3 portion is preserved as DNA: 51 bases, with reading frame beginning at the first base.

The input for sequencing was lung tumor tissue, taken at surgery. The clonotype originates from a male donor with early-stage non-small cell lung cancer. The rearranged segments are TRBV11-2 and TRBJ2-2, with TRBD2 identical over 8 junction bases. CDR3 sequence: CASSPWREAANTGELFF. The DNA reads as follows: TGTGCCAGCTCTCCCTGGCGGGAGGCAGCGAACACCGGGGAGCTGTTTTTT.